One sample yielded the 30 T cell receptor beta chains listed below, sequenced in a study of radiotherapy plus CTLA-4 blockade in lung cancer. Only in-frame clones appear in the TCRdb table, and some are missing; sequencing was by immunoSEQ multiplex PCR. The data hold about 97,000 clones, with approximately 72% observed a single time. Sample: peripheral blood, taken from a patient treated with radiotherapy plus ipilimumab. Every receptor here comes from a human donor with non-small cell lung cancer who had a partial response to radiotherapy plus ipilimumab. Some clones in this sample may be carry-over from other donors' samples.

CDR3 residues: CASRWGTRDSYNEQFF. CDR3 nucleotide sequence: TGTGCCAGCAGGTGGGGGACTAGAGATAGCTACAATGAGCAGTTCTTC. The V and J genes are TRBV11-2 and TRBJ2-1; TRBD2 matches 8 bases. The CDR3 loop spans 16 amino acids. V dropped 6 bases and J dropped 3; count of bases not matched to a gene: 10. From germline, CDR1 is SGHAT and CDR2 FQNNGV.

The chain links TRBV7-9 to TRBJ2-3; 7 nucleotides match TRBD1. Germline V gives CDR1 SEHNR, CDR2 FQNEAQ (reference sequence). Losses at the gene ends were 5 bases for V and 7 bases for J; bases not matched to a gene: 3. CDR3 size: 12 residues. The CDR3, as DNA: TGTGCCAGCAGCCTACAGGGGAATACGCAGTATTTT. Translated, it gives CASSLQGNTQYF.

The V and J genes are TRBV2 and TRBJ1-6; 9 bases map to TRBD1. The CDR3 contains 13 residues. CDR1 is SNHLY and CDR2 is FYNNEI in the germline V gene. With 6 bases clipped from V and 9 bases from J, the junction kept 3 bases outside the gene matches. The DNA of the CDR3 is TGTGCCAGCAGGGGACAGGGAACTTCACCCCTCCACTTT. Amino acids: CASRGQGTSPLHF.

The gene calls are TRBV28 and TRBJ1-4, with 10 bases that match TRBD1. V shed 6 bases, J shed 5 bases, and the junction held 6 bases outside the gene matches. Germline V lookup: CDR1 MDHEN, CDR2 SYDVKM. The CDR3 is made up of 15 amino acids. The CDR3 is CASSHGTGVNEKLFF. CDR3 DNA sequence: TGTGCCAGCAGCCACGGGACAGGGGTAAATGAAAAACTGTTTTTT.

J is TRBJ2-5 and V is TRBV5-1; TRBD1 agrees at 7 bases. Germline V CDR1 and CDR2: SGHRS, YFSETQ. The CDR3 runs to 15 residues. V was clipped by 4 bases and J by 5 bases; unmatched bases: 11. The CDR3 nucleotides read TGCGCCAGCAGCCAAATCGGGACAGAGGGGGAGACCCAGTACTTC. Residues: CASSQIGTEGETQYF.

This sequence joins TRBV10-3 and TRBJ1-5, with 9 positions matching TRBD1. The germline V gene has CDR1 ENHRY and CDR2 SYGVKD. The junction had 11 bases not matched to a gene; V was cut back by 2 bases and J by 6 bases. The CDR3 spans 17 residues. The CDR3 bases are TGTGCCATCAGTGAGAAACCCGGGACAGGGTTTTTTCAGCCCCAGCATTTT. It is translated as CAISEKPGTGFFQPQHF.

This clone was counted only a few times. V gene TRBV7-9 combines with J gene TRBJ2-3; the match to TRBD2 covers 14 bases. The CDR3 runs to 19 residues. Germline V CDR1 and CDR2: SEHNR, FQNEAQ (reference sequence). The J segment lost 4 bases and the V segment lost 4 bases, leaving 13 bases of the junction unmatched. This CDR3 reads CASSSTGTSGSRNPDTQYF. The CDR3 DNA is TGTGCCAGCAGCTCAACCGGGACTAGCGGGAGCCGCAACCCAGATACGCAGTATTTT.

V is TRBV6-6 and J is TRBJ2-7; 12 bases match TRBD2. With 6 bases clipped from V and 1 base from J, the junction kept 4 bases outside the gene matches. The CDR3 is 15 residues long. Germline loops: CDR1 MNHNY, CDR2 SVGAGI (reference sequence). DNA of the CDR3: TGTGCCAGCAGAACTAGCGGGGGGAAGTCCTACGAGCAGTACTTC. This translates into CASRTSGGKSYEQYF.

This clone has more than one count but fewer than ten. At the DNA level, this CDR3 is encoded by other sequences in the same sample as well. This chain connects TRBV4-3 to TRBJ2-3; 9 positions match TRBD2. With V trimmed by 0 bases and J by 6 bases, 7 bases remained unmatched. There are 16 residues in the CDR3. Germline CDR1 is LGHNA and CDR2 is YSLEER. This CDR3 is CASSQEGRGGLDTQYF. The CDR3, as DNA: TGCGCCAGCAGCCAAGAAGGGCGGGGGGGCCTGGATACGCAGTATTTT.

The chain carries TRBV20-1 and TRBJ2-5, with D possibly matching TRBD1 (5 bases). The CDR3 is 11 residues long. Germline-derived CDR1 and CDR2 are DFQATT and SNEGSKA (reference sequence). Trimming pared 4 bases from V and 5 bases from J, leaving 8 bases between. The CDR3 DNA sequence: TGCAGTGCTACAGGGCTGGAGACCCAGTACTTC. Translated: CSATGLETQYF.

The CDR3: CAIQKQGARYNEQFF. CDR3 bases: TGCGCCATCCAGAAACAGGGGGCGCGGTACAATGAGCAGTTCTTC. The V and J genes are TRBV10-2 and TRBJ2-1; 9 bases fit TRBD1. This CDR3 has 15 residues. The V segment lost 10 bases and the J segment 4 bases; nucleotides outside the gene matches: 11. Germline CDR1 is WSHSY and CDR2 is SAAADI.

This clone was observed a handful of times. J is TRBJ1-1 and V is TRBV11-3; D unclear. V was pared by 6 bases and J by 6 bases, with 11 bases between. The CDR3 extends over 12 amino acids. The germline gives CDR1 SGHNT, CDR2 YENEEA. CDR3: CASSSHRAEAFF. The CDR3 coding sequence is TGTGCCAGCAGTTCGCACCGAGCTGAAGCTTTCTTT.

The chain is built from TRBV5-4 and TRBJ1-1; 7 bases agree with TRBD1. V shed 5 bases and J 1 base; nucleotides not matched to a gene: 11. This CDR3 comprises 16 residues. CDR1 is SGHNT, CDR2 YYREEE, per germline (reference sequence). The CDR3 protein is CASSLYTGTANTEAFF. The CDR3 coding sequence is TGTGCCAGCAGTTTATATACCGGGACAGCGAACACTGAAGCTTTCTTT.

The chain carries TRBV11-2 and TRBJ2-7; D perhaps matches TRBD2 (5 bases). Trimming shortened V by 1 base and J by 4 bases, and 11 bases separated the two germline ends. The CDR3 contains 14 residues. Germline V gene sequence: CDR1 SGHAT, CDR2 FQNNGV. CDR3 coding DNA: TGTGCCAGCAGCTTAGCCGGAGGCGGTTACGAGCAGTACTTC. Its translation: CASSLAGGGYEQYF.

This clone was picked up a small number of times. The V and J genes are TRBV7-2 and TRBJ2-7, with a possible D match to TRBD1 (6 bases). The CDR3 consists of 13 residues. Trimming removed 5 bases from V and 3 bases from J, with 11 bases in between. From germline, CDR1 is SGHTA and CDR2 FQGNSA. The CDR3 region has the DNA TGTGCCAGCAGCCCAGTCAGGGGCTACGAGCAGTACTTC. It yields the protein CASSPVRGYEQYF.

The chain employs TRBV2 and TRBJ2-2; possible D gene TRBD1, 6 bases. Trimming cost V 1 base and J 6 bases, with 15 bases left between them. The CDR3 consists of 16 residues. The germline V gene has CDR1 SNHLY and CDR2 FYNNEI. CDR3 in DNA: TGTGCCAGCAGTGAAGTGGCAGGGGCCGGTGCCGGGGAGCTGTTTTTT. It encodes CASSEVAGAGAGELFF.

The chain joins TRBV2 to TRBJ2-7, with 7 bases identical to TRBD1. CDR1 is SNHLY and CDR2 is FYNNEI in the germline V gene. J lost 3 bases, V lost 7 bases, and 3 bases had no gene match. The CDR3 length is 12 residues. Written as DNA, the CDR3 is TGTGCCAGCACCGACAGGGACTACGAGCAGTACTTC. As protein: CASTDRDYEQYF. Looking up the rest from reference TRBV2 and TRBJ2-7 gives the full variable domain: EPEVTQTPSHQVTQMGQEVILRCVPISNHLYFYWYRQILGQKVEFLVSFYNNEISEKSEIFDDQFSVERPDGSNFTLKIRSTKLEDSAMYFCASTDRDYEQYFGPGTRLTVT.

The CDR3 DNA reads TGTGCCAGCAGTCGCCGGGGACAGGGCGGAACAGATACGCAGTATTTT. Amino acid sequence: CASSRRGQGGTDTQYF. J is TRBJ2-3 and V is TRBV6-6; 9 nucleotides agree with TRBD1. With 5 bases clipped from V and 3 bases from J, the junction kept 9 bases outside the gene matches. The germline V gene encodes CDR1 MNHNY and CDR2 SVGAGI (reference sequence). CDR3 length: 16 amino acids.

This sequence joins TRBV18 and TRBJ1-2; the match to TRBD1 covers 7 bases. V lost 3 bases, J lost 7 bases, and 8 bases stayed unmatched. This CDR3 spans 14 amino acids. The germline gives CDR1 KGHSH, CDR2 LQKENI. In nucleotides, the CDR3 is TGTGCCAGCTCACCGCCTAACAGGGGCCGTGGCTACACCTTC. Its translation is CASSPPNRGRGYTF.

The V gene is TRBV7-3, the J gene TRBJ2-1; 9 nucleotides align to TRBD1. The CDR3 runs to 15 residues. V shed 5 bases and J 4 bases; nucleotides not matched to a gene: 6. CDR1 and CDR2 (germline): SGHTA, FQGTGA. CDR3 DNA: TGTGCCAGCAGCCATGACAGGGGGGGATACAATGAGCAGTTCTTC. This sequence encodes CASSHDRGGYNEQFF.

J is TRBJ1-2 and V is TRBV5-1, with 8 bases fitting TRBD1. The germline CDR1 and CDR2 sequences are SGHRS and YFSETQ. The CDR3 is 16 residues long. V shed 2 bases, J shed 6 bases, and the junction held 12 bases outside the gene matches. Here the CDR3 reads CASSLTSSGQVNGYTF. Written as DNA, the CDR3 is TGCGCCAGCAGCTTAACGTCCTCGGGACAGGTGAATGGCTACACCTTC.

CDR3 DNA: TGTGCCTGGACAGCTAGCTCCTACAATGAGCAGTTCTTC. This codes for CAWTASSYNEQFF. The chain uses TRBV30 and TRBJ2-1; D is undetermined. Germline assignment: CDR1 GTSNPN and CDR2 SVGIG (reference sequence). Trimming took 4 bases from V and 0 from J, leaving 7 bases between them. This CDR3 is 13 amino acids long.

The rearrangement joins TRBV15 to TRBJ1-5; TRBD1 matches at 7 bases. This CDR3 contains 15 residues. CDR1 LNHNV and CDR2 YYDKDF come from the germline V gene (reference sequence). The V gene end was trimmed by 4 bases and the J gene end by 4 bases; junction bases not matched to a gene: 7. The CDR3 DNA is TGTGCCACCAGCAAAAAAGGACAGGTGAATCAGCCCCAGCATTTT. It specifies CATSKKGQVNQPQHF.

The chain recombines TRBV6-4 with TRBJ2-2; TRBD2 aligns across 8 bases. Germline trimming cut 2 bases from V and 9 bases from J; bases unmatched to any gene: 8. The length of the CDR3 is 15 residues. The V gene's germline CDR1 is MRHNA and CDR2 SNTAGT. CDR3 nucleotide sequence: TGTGCCAGCAGTGACGAAGGTAGCGGGGTCCGGGAGCTGTTTTTT. Its translation: CASSDEGSGVRELFF.

V is TRBV14 and J is TRBJ2-7, with D unresolved. This CDR3 has 13 residues. Germline V gene lookup returns CDR1 SGHDN and CDR2 FVKESK. V lost 1 base and J 6 bases, leaving 10 bases between the germline ends. CDR3 sequence: CASSQVPSGEQYF. Written as DNA, the CDR3 is TGTGCCAGCAGCCAAGTGCCTAGTGGCGAGCAGTACTTC.

This sequence joins TRBV5-1 and TRBJ2-7; the D gene is possibly TRBD1 (5 bases). CDR1 SGHRS and CDR2 YFSETQ come from the germline V gene. This CDR3 is 16 amino acids long. Trimming left V 0 bases short and J 5 bases short, with 18 bases between. CDR3 sequence: CASSLEGRAPIDEQYF. The CDR3 region has the DNA TGCGCCAGCAGCTTGGAAGGCAGGGCGCCTATCGACGAGCAGTACTTC.

This chain joins TRBV28 and TRBJ1-1; the D is unclear. CDR3 length: 12 residues. The ends were cut back, 7 bases at V and 0 bases at J, with 6 bases in the middle. Germline assignment: CDR1 MDHEN and CDR2 SYDVKM. The CDR3, as DNA: TGTGCCAGCAAACAGATGAACACTGAAGCTTTCTTT. Translating it yields CASKQMNTEAFF. The complete variable domain, with remaining parts taken from reference TRBV28 and TRBJ1-1, reads DVKVTQSSRYLVKRTGEKVFLECVQDMDHENMFWYRQDPGLGLRLIYFSYDVKMKEKGDIPEGYSVSREKKERFSLILESASTNQTSMYLCASKQMNTEAFFGQGTRLTVV.

V usage is TRBV5-1 and J usage is TRBJ2-1, with D unclear. In germline, CDR1 is SGHRS, CDR2 YFSETQ. Trimming took off 0 bases at V and 8 bases at J, with 18 bases between the two ends. This CDR3 spans 16 amino acids. CDR3 residues: CASSLDANLGIDEQFF. DNA of the CDR3: TGCGCCAGCAGCTTGGATGCTAACCTAGGTATCGATGAGCAGTTCTTC.

This clone was seen more than once but under ten times. CDR3 in amino acids: CASSYSWTGYEQYF. The CDR3 nucleotides are TGTGCCAGCAGTTACTCCTGGACAGGGTACGAGCAGTACTTC. The V call is TRBV6-5, the J call TRBJ2-7; 8 bases fit TRBD1. Per the germline V gene, CDR1 is MNHEY and CDR2 is SVGAGI. This CDR3 is 14 amino acids long. With V trimmed by 0 bases and J by 4 bases, 2 bases remained unmatched.

The J gene is TRBJ2-7, the V gene TRBV28, with D possibly TRBD2 on 6 matching bases. The V gene lost 7 bases and the J gene lost 3 bases, with 10 bases spanning the gap. Germline V gene data show CDR1 as MDHEN and CDR2 as SYDVKM. The CDR3 consists of 12 residues. CDR3 loop: CASTGVLYEQYF. CDR3 DNA: TGTGCCAGCACGGGGGTTCTCTACGAGCAGTACTTC.